A selection of T cell receptor beta chains follows, all from one sample in a study of T cell repertoires in cytomegalovirus infection. TCRdb used MiXCR to reprocess the reads, holding one entry per CDR3 protein. The data contain 500,000 to 600,000 distinct CDR3 sequences, 16% of them singletons. The sample was CD8+ T cells from PBMCs. The receptor set was obtained from a human donor in good health (CMV status not recorded). Some clones in this sample may be carry-over from other donors' samples. CDR3s include the opening cysteine and the closing phenylalanine or tryptophan. The D gene is left open where the match is weak. A row's size may be missing; if present it is once, few, many or a size class.

cdr3_aa	cdr3_nt	clone_size	d_call	v_call	j_call
CASSRGSGTGSNYGYTF	TGTGCCAGCAGCCGGGGATCTGGGACAGGGAGTAACTATGGCTACACCTTC	NA	TRBD1	TRBV13	TRBJ1-2
CSARDWNSKGQPQHF	TGCAGTGCTAGAGATTGGAACTCCAAGGGACAGCCCCAGCATTTT	few	NA	TRBV20-1	TRBJ1-5
CASSPRGNDQPQHF	TGTGCCAGCAGCCCCAGGGGGAACGATCAGCCCCAGCATTTT	few	TRBD1	TRBV7-8	TRBJ1-5
CASSEALITGLVNNEQFF	TGTGCCAGCAGTGAAGCTCTGATAACGGGACTAGTAAACAATGAGCAGTTCTTC	few	TRBD2	TRBV6-1	TRBJ2-1
CASRVGQYSNQPQHF	TGTGCCAGCAGGGTGGGGCAGTATAGCAATCAGCCCCAGCATTTT	many	NA	TRBV6-1	TRBJ1-5
CASSPSGNPYNEQFF	TGTGCCAGTAGTCCTAGCGGGAACCCCTACAATGAGCAGTTCTTC	many	TRBD2	TRBV19	TRBJ2-1
CSVGNRGDPKTQYF	TGCAGCGTTGGTAACAGGGGCGATCCGAAGACCCAGTACTTC	few	TRBD1	TRBV29-1	TRBJ2-5
CASSHTTGSYEQYF	TGTGCCAGCAGCCACACCACAGGCTCCTACGAGCAGTACTTC	NA	NA	TRBV7-9	TRBJ2-7
CASSPRGQPQETQYF	TGTGCCAGCAGTCCAAGGGGACAGCCTCAAGAGACCCAGTACTTC	many	TRBD1	TRBV7-9	TRBJ2-5
CASSQDTNQPQHF	TGTGCCAGCAGCCAAGATACGAATCAGCCCCAGCATTTT	NA	NA	TRBV3-1	TRBJ1-5
CASSLEVLGNEKLFF	TGTGCCAGCAGCTTAGAGGTACTCGGTAATGAAAAACTGTTTTTT	many	NA	TRBV7-6	TRBJ1-4
CASSSRSGYTF	TGTGCCAGCAGCTCCCGGAGTGGCTACACCTTC	NA	NA	TRBV11-2	TRBJ1-2
CSARERLTYEQYF	TGCAGTGCTAGAGAACGTCTTACCTACGAGCAGTACTTC	NA	NA	TRBV20-1	TRBJ2-7
CASNQDAQPGSYNSPLHF	TGTGCCAGCAACCAAGACGCCCAACCCGGCTCCTATAATTCACCCCTCCACTTT	many	NA	TRBV7-2	TRBJ1-6
CASSELDGTVNYNEQFF	TGTGCCAGCAGTGAACTCGACGGGACGGTAAACTACAATGAGCAGTTCTTC	NA	NA	TRBV6-1	TRBJ2-1
CASSTPSYSSTDTQYF	TGTGCCAGCAGTACGCCTTCTTACTCTAGCACAGATACGCAGTATTTT	many	NA	TRBV2	TRBJ2-3
CASDRTGRNTEAFF	TGTGCCAGTGATAGGACAGGGAGGAACACTGAAGCTTTCTTT	few	TRBD1	TRBV19	TRBJ1-1
CASSLSGGAEKLFF	TGTGCCAGCAGTTTATCCGGGGGCGCGGAAAAACTGTTTTTT	NA	NA	TRBV27	TRBJ1-4
CASGRRREGNEQFF	TGTGCCAGCGGAAGGAGGCGGGAGGGGAATGAGCAGTTCTTC	NA	TRBD2	TRBV7-3	TRBJ2-1
CASSLALGVRHEQFF	TGTGCCAGCAGCTTAGCGCTAGGAGTGAGGCATGAGCAGTTCTTC	many	NA	TRBV7-9	TRBJ2-1
CSAGTALGYEQYF	TGCAGTGCCGGGACGGCCTTGGGGTACGAGCAGTACTTC	many	NA	TRBV20-1	TRBJ2-7
CASSQDNRLYYEQYF	TGCGCCAGCAGCCAAGATAACAGGCTTTACTACGAGCAGTACTTC	NA	NA	TRBV4-1	TRBJ2-7
CASSAPGLVNTGELFF	TGTGCCAGCAGCGCACCGGGACTTGTGAACACCGGGGAGCTGTTTTTT	NA	NA	TRBV9	TRBJ2-2
CASSEGYPNTGELFF	TGTGCCAGCAGTGAAGGGTACCCGAACACCGGGGAGCTGTTTTTT	NA	NA	TRBV2	TRBJ2-2
CAWSPIGDTQYF	TGTGCCTGGAGTCCGATCGGGGATACGCAGTATTTT	few	NA	TRBV30	TRBJ2-3
CASSPYGGRTDTQYF	TGTGCCAGCAGCCCTTACGGGGGGCGGACAGATACGCAGTATTTT	many	NA	TRBV7-6	TRBJ2-3
CASSQLTGANTEAFF	TGTGCCAGCAGTCAACTGACAGGGGCAAACACTGAAGCTTTCTTT	NA	TRBD1	TRBV6-6	TRBJ1-1
CASSLSEGLGTEAFF	TGTGCCAGCAGTTTATCGGAGGGGCTGGGGACTGAAGCTTTCTTT	few	NA	TRBV12-3/TRBV12-4	TRBJ1-1
CASSYSLTENTEAFF	TGTGCCAGCAGTTACTCCCTGACGGAAAACACTGAAGCTTTCTTT	many	NA	TRBV6-5	TRBJ1-1
CASSLSGTGPQPQHF	TGTGCCAGCAGCTTATCCGGGACAGGGCCTCAGCCCCAGCATTTT	many	TRBD1	TRBV7-6	TRBJ1-5
CASSIRTGGEQYF	TGTGCCAGTAGTATCCGGACAGGGGGAGAGCAGTACTTC	NA	TRBD1	TRBV19	TRBJ2-7
CSVRTTGLYGYTF	TGCAGCGTTCGGACAACCGGCCTCTATGGCTACACCTTC	NA	NA	TRBV29-1	TRBJ1-2
CARRSLSTDTQYF	TGTGCCCGCAGGTCTTTATCCACAGATACGCAGTATTTT	many	NA	TRBV7-9	TRBJ2-3
CASSWRWHGKTQYF	TGTGCAAGCAGCTGGAGGTGGCACGGCAAGACCCAGTACTTC	NA	NA	TRBV7-6	TRBJ2-5
CASSVGGTDSYNEQFF	TGTGCCAGCAGCGTAGGGGGGACGGATTCCTACAATGAGCAGTTCTTC	few	NA	TRBV9	TRBJ2-1
CASSYSSLAGPSYEQYF	TGTGCCAGCAGTTACTCCTCCTTAGCGGGACCGTCCTACGAGCAGTACTTC	many	TRBD2	TRBV6-5	TRBJ2-7
CASSSQDSGTDFYNEQFF	TGTGCCAGCAGTTCCCAAGACTCCGGGACAGACTTCTACAATGAGCAGTTCTTC	many	TRBD1	TRBV6-1	TRBJ2-1
CASRTSGTYGYTF	TGTGCCAGTCGTACGTCCGGGACTTATGGCTACACCTTC	many	NA	TRBV6-6	TRBJ1-2
CASSLRDRVNTEAFF	TGTGCCAGCAGCCTCCGGGACAGAGTGAACACTGAAGCTTTCTTT	many	TRBD1	TRBV7-2	TRBJ1-1
CSASWSQGSNQPQHF	TGCAGTGCTAGTTGGTCCCAGGGGAGCAATCAGCCCCAGCATTTT	few	NA	TRBV20-1	TRBJ1-5
CATSDPTSGSRNEQFF	TGTGCCACCAGTGATCCGACTAGCGGGAGTCGGAATGAGCAGTTCTTC	NA	TRBD2	TRBV24-1	TRBJ2-1
CSVVGQVWPPSSEAFF	TGCAGCGTTGTTGGACAGGTTTGGCCCCCCAGCTCTGAAGCTTTCTTT	few	TRBD1	TRBV29-1	TRBJ1-1
CASSLGQFLSYEQYF	TGTGCCAGTAGTCTCGGACAGTTCCTCTCCTACGAGCAGTACTTC	NA	NA	TRBV19	TRBJ2-7
CASSVGGRGGGETQYF	TGTGCCAGCAGCGTAGGGGGACGGGGGGGCGGAGAGACCCAGTACTTC	NA	TRBD2	TRBV9	TRBJ2-5
CASSLRQTGPDTQYF	TGTGCCAGCAGTTTGAGGCAGACCGGGCCAGATACGCAGTATTTT	NA	NA	TRBV27	TRBJ2-3
CASSLVVNTEAFF	TGTGCCAGCAGCTTAGTAGTTAACACTGAAGCTTTCTTT	many	NA	TRBV11-3	TRBJ1-1
CARQLGAGREKLFF	TGTGCCAGGCAACTCGGGGCAGGGCGGGAAAAACTGTTTTTT	NA	NA	TRBV2	TRBJ1-4
CATSSAGEGPHSYEQYF	TGTGCCACCAGCAGCGCTGGAGAGGGGCCCCACTCCTACGAGCAGTACTTC	many	NA	TRBV15	TRBJ2-7
CASSTPPGQGGPRPSYNEQFF	TGTGCCAGCAGCACCCCCCCGGGACAAGGAGGCCCCCGACCTTCCTACAATGAGCAGTTCTTC	many	NA	TRBV11-2	TRBJ2-1
CASSLVRDLAGEETQYF	TGTGCCAGCAGCTTAGTGAGGGATCTAGCGGGAGAAGAGACCCAGTACTTC	many	TRBD2	TRBV7-8	TRBJ2-5